This T cell receptor beta chain was obtained from a study of blood T cell repertoires in COVID-19. About the research overall: Material from acute and convalescent COVID-19 was sourced from the United States, Italy and Spain. The cDNA or gDNA used as material had been derived from T cells, B-cell-depleted T cells, or PBMCs.

The germline V gene encodes CDR1 LNHNV and CDR2 YYDKDF (reference sequence). The CDR3 totals 15 residues. V lost 0 bases and J 0 bases, leaving 9 bases between the germline ends. This clone was detected only a few times. Original analysis: Reference gene primer amplification in the assay estimated nucleated cell counts. Assay used: immunoSEQ multiplex PCR; TCRdb lists only in-frame clones, some missing. The V and J calls and clone size are taken from that table; D and trimming were inferred from the DNA. The sample records 250,000 or so clones, 65% to 90% being singletons. The V gene is TRBV15, the J gene TRBJ2-7; no firm D call. The sample comprised peripheral blood. This clonotype was obtained from a woman between 70 and 85 years old with acute or convalescent COVID-19. DNA of the CDR3: TGTGCCACCAGCAGAGAATTTGCCAGCTCCTACGAGCAGTACTTC. This gives the protein CATSREFASSYEQYF.